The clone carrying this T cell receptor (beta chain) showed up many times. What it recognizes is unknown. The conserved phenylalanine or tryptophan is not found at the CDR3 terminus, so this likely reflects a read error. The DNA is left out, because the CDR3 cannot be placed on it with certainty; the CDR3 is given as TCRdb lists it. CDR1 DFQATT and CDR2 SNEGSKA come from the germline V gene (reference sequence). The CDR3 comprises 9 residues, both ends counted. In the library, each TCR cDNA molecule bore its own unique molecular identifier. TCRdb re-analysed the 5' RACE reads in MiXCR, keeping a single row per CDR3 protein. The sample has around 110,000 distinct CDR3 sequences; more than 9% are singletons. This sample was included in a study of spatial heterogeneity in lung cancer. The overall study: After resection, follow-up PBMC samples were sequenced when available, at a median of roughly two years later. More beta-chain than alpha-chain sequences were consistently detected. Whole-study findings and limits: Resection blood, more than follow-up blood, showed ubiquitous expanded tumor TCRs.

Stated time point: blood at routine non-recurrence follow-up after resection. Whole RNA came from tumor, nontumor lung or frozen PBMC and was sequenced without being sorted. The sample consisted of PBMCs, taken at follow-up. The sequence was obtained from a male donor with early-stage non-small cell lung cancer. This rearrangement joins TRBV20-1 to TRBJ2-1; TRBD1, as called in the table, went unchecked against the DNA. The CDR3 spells CSASGWRSP.